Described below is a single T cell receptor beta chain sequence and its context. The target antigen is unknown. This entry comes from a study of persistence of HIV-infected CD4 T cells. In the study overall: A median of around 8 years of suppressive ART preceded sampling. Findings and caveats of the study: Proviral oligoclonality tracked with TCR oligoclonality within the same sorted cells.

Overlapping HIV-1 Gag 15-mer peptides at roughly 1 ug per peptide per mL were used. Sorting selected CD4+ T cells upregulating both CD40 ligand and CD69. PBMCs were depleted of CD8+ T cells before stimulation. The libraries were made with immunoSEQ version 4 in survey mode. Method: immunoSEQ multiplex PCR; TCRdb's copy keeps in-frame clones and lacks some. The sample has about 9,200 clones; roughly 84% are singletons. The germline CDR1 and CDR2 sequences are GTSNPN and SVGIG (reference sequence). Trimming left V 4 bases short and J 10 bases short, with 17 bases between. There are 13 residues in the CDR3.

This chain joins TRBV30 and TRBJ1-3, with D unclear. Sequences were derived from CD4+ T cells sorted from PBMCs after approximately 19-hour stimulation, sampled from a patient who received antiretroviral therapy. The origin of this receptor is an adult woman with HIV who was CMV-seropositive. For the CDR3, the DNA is TGTGCCTGGACCGGACGTGCAGTGGGGACCATATATTTT. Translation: CAWTGRAVGTIYF. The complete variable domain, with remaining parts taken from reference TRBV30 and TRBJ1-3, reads SQTIHQWPATLVQPVGSPLSLECTVEGTSNPNLYWYRQAAGRGLQLLFYSVGIGQISSEVPQNLSASRPQDRQFILSSKKLLLSDSGFYLCAWTGRAVGTIYFGEGSWLTVV.